This T cell receptor beta chain was recovered during a study of blood T cell repertoires in COVID-19. Background on the study: The United States, Italy and Spain provided the acute and convalescent COVID-19 samples. Sample material is recorded as cDNA or gDNA derived from T cells, B-cell-depleted T cells, or PBMCs.

Trimming took 4 bases from V and 5 from J, leaving 14 bases between them. The V gene's germline CDR1 is SNHLY and CDR2 FYNNEI. The CDR3 has 14 residues. In the study's own analysis: By means of reference gene primer amplification, nucleated cell counts were estimated. The method was immunoSEQ multiplex PCR; TCRdb's version includes in-frame clones alone and lacks a portion of them. The V and J calls and the clone size are those of that table, but D and trimming were determined from the DNA. Of 85,000 to 95,000 clones in the sample, about two thirds were seen once. Sequenced: peripheral blood. The clonotype was recovered from a woman older than 75 with acute or convalescent COVID-19. The chain carries TRBV2 and TRBJ1-1; no definite D call. This chain's CDR3 is CASSGRSPRTEAFF. As DNA, the CDR3 is TGTGCCAGCAGTGGTAGGTCACCGAGGACTGAAGCTTTCTTT.